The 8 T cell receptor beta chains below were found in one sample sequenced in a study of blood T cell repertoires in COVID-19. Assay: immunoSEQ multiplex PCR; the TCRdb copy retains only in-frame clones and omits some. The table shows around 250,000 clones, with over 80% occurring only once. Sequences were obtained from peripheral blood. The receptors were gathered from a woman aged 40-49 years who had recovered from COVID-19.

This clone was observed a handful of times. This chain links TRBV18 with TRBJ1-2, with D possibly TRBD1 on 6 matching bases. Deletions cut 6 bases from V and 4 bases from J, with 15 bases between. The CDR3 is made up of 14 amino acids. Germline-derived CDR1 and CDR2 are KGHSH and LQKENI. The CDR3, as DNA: TGTGCCAGCTCTCCCGACGGACAGCTCTATGGCTACACCTTC. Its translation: CASSPDGQLYGYTF. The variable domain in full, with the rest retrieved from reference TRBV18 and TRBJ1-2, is NAGVMQNPRHLVRRRGQEARLRCSPMKGHSHVYWYRQLPEEGLKFMVYLQKENIIDESGMPKERFSAEFPKEGPSILRIQQVVRGDSAAYFCASSPDGQLYGYTFGSGTRLTVV.

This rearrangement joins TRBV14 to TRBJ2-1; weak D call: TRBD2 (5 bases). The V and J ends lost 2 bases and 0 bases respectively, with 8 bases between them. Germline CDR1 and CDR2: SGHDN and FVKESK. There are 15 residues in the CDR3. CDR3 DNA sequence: TGTGCCAGCAGCCAACTAGCTGCCTCCTACAATGAGCAGTTCTTC. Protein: CASSQLAASYNEQFF.

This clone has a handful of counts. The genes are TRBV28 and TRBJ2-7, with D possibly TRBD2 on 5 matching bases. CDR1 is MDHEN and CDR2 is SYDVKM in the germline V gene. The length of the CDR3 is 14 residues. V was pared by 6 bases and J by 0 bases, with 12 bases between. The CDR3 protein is CASRGSGSSYEQYF. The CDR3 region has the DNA TGTGCCAGCAGGGGATCGGGGAGCTCCTACGAGCAGTACTTC.

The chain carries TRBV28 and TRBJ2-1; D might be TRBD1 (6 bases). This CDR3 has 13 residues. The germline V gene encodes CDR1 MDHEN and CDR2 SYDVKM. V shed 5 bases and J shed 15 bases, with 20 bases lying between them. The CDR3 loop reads CASSPNTHRARFF. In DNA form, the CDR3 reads TGTGCCAGCAGTCCAAACACACACAGGGCGAGGTTCTTC. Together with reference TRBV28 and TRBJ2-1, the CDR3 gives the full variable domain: DVKVTQSSRYLVKRTGEKVFLECVQDMDHENMFWYRQDPGLGLRLIYFSYDVKMKEKGDIPEGYSVSREKKERFSLILESASTNQTSMYLCASSPNTHRARFFGPGTRLTVL.

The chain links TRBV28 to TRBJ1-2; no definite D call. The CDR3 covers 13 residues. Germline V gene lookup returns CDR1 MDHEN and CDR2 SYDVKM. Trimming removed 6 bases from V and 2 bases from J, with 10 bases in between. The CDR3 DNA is TGTGCCAGCAGCCCCGGGAGAAACTATGGCTACACCTTC. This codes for CASSPGRNYGYTF.

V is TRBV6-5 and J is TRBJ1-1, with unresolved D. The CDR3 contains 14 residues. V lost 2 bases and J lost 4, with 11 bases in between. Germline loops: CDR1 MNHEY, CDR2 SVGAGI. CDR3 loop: CASSYAQPSTEAFF. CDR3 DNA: TGTGCCAGCAGTTACGCACAGCCGAGCACTGAAGCTTTCTTT.

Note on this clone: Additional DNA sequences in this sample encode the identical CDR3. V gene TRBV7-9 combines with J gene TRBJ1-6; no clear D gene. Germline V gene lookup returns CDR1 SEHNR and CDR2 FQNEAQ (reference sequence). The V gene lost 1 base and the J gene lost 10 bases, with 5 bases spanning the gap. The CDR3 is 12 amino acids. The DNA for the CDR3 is TGTGCCAGCAGCTTAGAGCGATCACCCCTCCACTTT. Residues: CASSLERSPLHF.

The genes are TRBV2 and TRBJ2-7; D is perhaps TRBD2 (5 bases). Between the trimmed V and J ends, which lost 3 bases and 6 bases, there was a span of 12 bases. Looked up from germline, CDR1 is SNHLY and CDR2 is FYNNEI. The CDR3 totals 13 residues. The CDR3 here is CASSEGSQSEQYF. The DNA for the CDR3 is TGTGCCAGCAGTGAGGGGAGCCAGAGCGAGCAGTACTTC.